These 28 T cell receptor beta chains originate from one sample sequenced in a study of T cells in Graves' hyperthyroidism and ophthalmopathy. There were TCR beta CDR3 regions amplified from RNA transcripts. Using the HTBI primer set, a first-round RT-PCR was run on the TCR CDR3. A single record per CDR3 protein comes from TCRdb applying MiXCR to the multiplex PCR reads. The sample consists of 400,000 to 500,000 distinct CDR3 sequences, roughly 13% of them appearing once. The specimen was blood. The receptors shown here come from a young woman with Graves' hyperthyroidism.

This rearrangement joins TRBV7-9 to TRBJ1-2; 7 bases line up with TRBD1. Germline trimming cut 6 bases from V and 2 bases from J; bases unmatched to any gene: 15. The germline CDR1 and CDR2 sequences are SEHNR and FQNEAQ (reference sequence). CDR3 length equals 17 residues. CDR3 DNA sequence: TGTGCCAGCAGTCCCTCGACAGGGATCGGTATAAACTATGGCTACACCTTC. This codes for CASSPSTGIGINYGYTF.

The chain couples TRBV6-1 to TRBJ2-7; 7 nucleotides agree with TRBD2. The CDR3 sequence is 15 residues long. The V and J ends lost 8 bases and 1 base, in that order; junction bases with no gene match: 11. CDR1 is MNHNS, CDR2 SASEGT, per germline. The CDR3 sequence is CASGTKLGPSYEQYF. DNA for the CDR3: TGTGCCAGCGGGACTAAGTTGGGCCCTTCCTACGAGCAGTACTTC.

The J gene is TRBJ1-4, the V gene TRBV9, with 9 bases fitting TRBD1. Germline lookup yields CDR1 SGDLS and CDR2 YYNGEE. Trimming removed 3 bases from V and 5 bases from J; junction bases left unmatched: 8. This CDR3 contains 16 residues. The CDR3: CASSARTGETNEKLFF. Written as DNA, the CDR3 is TGTGCCAGCAGCGCAAGGACAGGGGAAACGAATGAAAAACTGTTTTTT. Complete variable domain (other parts from reference TRBV9 and TRBJ1-4): DSGVTQTPKHLITATGQRVTLRCSPRSGDLSVYWYQQSLDQGLQFLIQYYNGEERAKGNILERFSAQQFPDLHSELNLSSLELGDSALYFCASSARTGETNEKLFFGSGTQLSVL.

There are many counts of this clonotype. CDR3 nucleotide sequence: TGTGCCAGCAGAAGGGACGGTATTGCTGAAGCTTTCTTT. Its translation is CASRRDGIAEAFF. This chain connects TRBV27 to TRBJ1-1; D perhaps matches TRBD1 (5 bases). V lost 6 bases to trimming and J lost 6 bases, with 14 bases between them. Germline loops: CDR1 MNHEY, CDR2 SMNVEV (reference sequence). CDR3 length: 13 residues.

The sample holds a few counts of this clonotype. This sequence may be a read error, since a much larger clone differs from it by one base. In DNA, the CDR3 is TGTGCCAGCAGTGAAGTTGGGGACAGGGGCTATGACTACACCTTC. Translation gives CASSEVGDRGYDYTF. This chain connects TRBV2 to TRBJ1-2; 10 positions match TRBD1. This CDR3 spans 15 amino acids. The germline gives CDR1 SNHLY, CDR2 FYNNEI.

This clonotype was picked up many times. This rearrangement joins TRBV6-6 to TRBJ2-4, with unresolved D. The CDR3 runs to 16 residues. The V and J ends lost 2 bases and 0 bases respectively, with 11 bases between them. Per germline, CDR1 MNHNY and CDR2 SVGAGI (reference sequence). Here the CDR3 reads CASSYVGIGAKNIQYF. CDR3 bases: TGTGCCAGCAGTTACGTGGGTATTGGAGCCAAAAACATTCAGTACTTC.

This clonotype was recorded a few times. V usage is TRBV13 and J usage is TRBJ2-1; perhaps D is TRBD1 or TRBD2 (6 bases each). Looked up from germline, CDR1 is PRHDT and CDR2 is FYEKMQ (reference sequence). V shed 5 bases and J shed 10 bases, with 21 bases lying between them. CDR3 length: 15 residues. CDR3 in DNA: TGTGCCAGCAGCCCCCGGGCGGCAGGAGGGGGGGAGCAGTTCTTC. It yields the protein CASSPRAAGGGEQFF.

This clonotype was found many times. The chain uses TRBV20-1 and TRBJ2-3, with TRBD2 matching over 7 bases. This CDR3 is built from 15 residues. Trimming cost V 4 bases and J 2 bases; bases outside gene matches: 9. The germline V gene encodes CDR1 DFQATT and CDR2 SNEGSKA (reference sequence). The CDR3 sequence: CSAIGAGRPTDTQYF. The CDR3 DNA follows: TGCAGTGCTATTGGAGCGGGACGCCCCACAGATACGCAGTATTTT.

This clonotype appeared a few times. The genes are TRBV28 and TRBJ1-6; 8 nucleotides line up with TRBD1. V lost 3 bases and J lost 4; bases outside the gene matches: 5. This CDR3 region has 16 residues. Germline assignment: CDR1 MDHEN and CDR2 SYDVKM. The CDR3 spells CASSFSTGVYNSPLHF. In DNA form, the CDR3 reads TGTGCCAGCAGTTTCTCGACAGGGGTGTATAATTCACCCCTCCACTTT.

This clonotype has a count of ten or more. This chain uses TRBV12-3 or TRBV12-4 with TRBJ1-5; maybe TRBD1 (6 bases). Trimming left V 5 bases short and J 0 bases short, with 11 bases between. The CDR3 totals 15 residues. The CDR3 DNA is TGTGCCAGCAGTCCGACAGGATTTAGCAATCAGCCCCAGCATTTT. Translated, it gives CASSPTGFSNQPQHF.

This clonotype was detected once. With a much larger clone just one base away, this may be a read error. This chain links TRBV20-1 with TRBJ2-2; D is possibly TRBD1 or TRBD2 (6 bases each). V lost 6 bases and J 6 bases, leaving 20 bases between the germline ends. The CDR3 consists of 15 residues. The germline V gene encodes CDR1 DFQATT and CDR2 SNEGSKA (reference sequence). The CDR3 protein is CSAEGSRGGAGELFF. As DNA, the CDR3 is TGCAGTGCCGAGGGGAGCAGGGGAGGAGCCGGGGAGCTGTTTTTT.

This clonotype was seen more than once but under ten times. The chain is built from TRBV14 and TRBJ2-5; no reliable D call. The CDR3 extends over 15 amino acids. Trimming removed 0 bases from V and 0 bases from J, with 8 bases in between. Germline-derived CDR1 and CDR2 are SGHDN and FVKESK. The CDR3 here is CASSQDPAHQETQYF. The CDR3 region has the DNA TGTGCCAGCAGCCAAGATCCAGCGCACCAAGAGACCCAGTACTTC.

This clonotype has a count of ten or more. The gene calls are TRBV29-1 and TRBJ1-5; D is perhaps TRBD1 (6 bases). Germline CDR1 reads SQVTM; CDR2 reads ANQGSEA. The germline V and J ends were trimmed by 4 bases and 3 bases, with 10 bases remaining between them. This CDR3 is built from 13 residues. The CDR3 reads CSVGGAHNQPQHF. The CDR3 nucleotides read TGCAGCGTTGGGGGGGCCCACAATCAGCCCCAGCATTTT.

The CDR3 loop is CASSQDAGLAGVGEQFF. Written as DNA, the CDR3 is TGTGCCAGCAGCCAAGATGCGGGACTAGCGGGAGTGGGGGAGCAGTTCTTC. The rearrangement joins TRBV14 to TRBJ2-1, with 14 bases identical to TRBD2. CDR1 and CDR2 (germline): SGHDN, FVKESK. Trimming took 0 bases from V and 10 from J; bases not matched to a gene: 8. This CDR3 is 17 amino acids long.

This clonotype was detected many times. The V call is TRBV20-1, the J call TRBJ1-1; tentatively, D is TRBD1 (5 bases). From germline, CDR1 is DFQATT and CDR2 SNEGSKA (reference sequence). This CDR3 comprises 13 residues. The V end lost 6 bases, the J end lost 1 base, and 12 bases lay between the germline ends. This CDR3 is CSALGLGNTEAFF. The CDR3 DNA sequence: TGCAGTGCACTGGGGCTAGGGAACACTGAAGCTTTCTTT.

This sequence joins TRBV3-1 and TRBJ2-3, with TRBD2 identical over 16 bases. The CDR3 runs to 19 residues. J was trimmed by 6 bases and V by 1 base; bases with no gene match: 10. The V gene's germline CDR1 is LGHDT and CDR2 YNNKEL (reference sequence). The CDR3: CASSQVAGGLAGGPDTQYF. For the CDR3, the DNA is TGTGCCAGCAGCCAAGTCGCCGGGGGACTAGCGGGAGGGCCGGATACGCAGTATTTT.

On this clonotype: A much larger clone sits a single nucleotide away, making a read error possible. The chain couples TRBV30 to TRBJ1-2; 10 bases fit TRBD1. Per germline, CDR1 GTSNPN and CDR2 SVGIG (reference sequence). This CDR3 spans 13 amino acids. Trimming took 0 bases from V and 8 from J; bases not matched to a gene: 3. CDR3: CAWSVGQGGGYTF. The CDR3 DNA follows: TGTGCCTGGAGTGTTGGACAGGGGGGCGGCTACACCTTC.

The table lists this clonotype with a count of one. The CDR3 end shows no conserved phenylalanine or tryptophan, and so a read error is likely. V usage is TRBV6-1 and J usage is TRBJ1-6; D remains unclear. Germline V CDR1 and CDR2: MNHNS, SASEGT. This CDR3 spans 12 amino acids. Deletions cut 6 bases from V and 6 bases from J, with 6 bases between. The CDR3 sequence is CASSRSNSPLHL. CDR3 sequence (DNA): TGTGCCAGCAGCCGAAGTAATTCACCCCTCCACCTT.

The J gene is TRBJ2-5, the V gene TRBV7-9, with D perhaps TRBD1 (6 bases). This CDR3 is 16 amino acids long. Germline V CDR1 and CDR2: SEHNR, FQNEAQ (reference sequence). V gave up 4 bases and J gave up 3 bases, with 18 bases separating them. The CDR3, as DNA: TGTGCCAGCAGCTCGGTACCCAGGACAGCTGAAGAGACCCAGTACTTC. This sequence encodes CASSSVPRTAEETQYF.

This clonotype was detected many times. The chain links TRBV18 to TRBJ1-2, with D unresolved. The CDR3 runs to 13 residues. V was pared by 3 bases and J by 3 bases, with 8 bases between. Looked up from germline, CDR1 is KGHSH and CDR2 is LQKENI. The CDR3 region is CASSPSAYYGYTF. The DNA for the CDR3 is TGTGCCAGCTCACCGTCCGCATACTATGGCTACACCTTC.

This clonotype has a handful of counts. The rearrangement joins TRBV27 to TRBJ2-7; the D is unclear. Between the trimmed V and J ends, which lost 7 bases and 4 bases, there was a span of 17 bases. This CDR3 spans 14 amino acids. Germline assignment: CDR1 MNHEY and CDR2 SMNVEV (reference sequence). The CDR3 spells CASKSPDSVYEQYF. The CDR3 DNA is TGTGCCAGCAAGTCGCCCGATAGTGTGTACGAGCAGTACTTC.

The table lists this clonotype with a few counts. The chain employs TRBV20-1 and TRBJ2-4; 11 nucleotides match TRBD1. The V and J ends lost 0 bases and 4 bases, in that order; junction bases with no gene match: 5. This CDR3 contains 16 residues. Germline assignment: CDR1 DFQATT and CDR2 SNEGSKA (reference sequence). CDR3 in DNA: TGCAGTGCTAGAGAGAGGGACAGGGGGGGGAAAAACATTCAGTACTTC. Protein sequence: CSARERDRGGKNIQYF.

The sample holds many counts of this clonotype. This chain connects TRBV6-1 to TRBJ2-1; 7 positions match TRBD2. Trimming cost V 4 bases and J 3 bases; bases outside gene matches: 9. The CDR3 has 16 amino acids. Germline CDR1 is MNHNS and CDR2 is SASEGT. CDR3 sequence: CASSGSWASGYNEQFF. CDR3 DNA: TGTGCCAGCAGTGGGAGCTGGGCTAGCGGCTACAATGAGCAGTTCTTC.

The CDR3 DNA follows: TGCGCCAGCAGCCAGGACGGCCACTCCTACGAGCAGTACTTC. This encodes CASSQDGHSYEQYF. The chain combines TRBV5-1 with TRBJ2-7; unclear D gene. The CDR3 is made up of 14 amino acids. CDR1 SGHRS and CDR2 YFSETQ come from the germline V gene. V shed 4 bases and J shed 0 bases, with 11 bases lying between them.

This clonotype has a single count. This could be a read error, since a much larger clone is one nucleotide away. This rearrangement joins TRBV27 to TRBJ2-7; possibly TRBD2 for D (7 bases). Germline lookup yields CDR1 MNHEY and CDR2 SMNVEV (reference sequence). The length of the CDR3 is 14 residues. Here the CDR3 reads CAGSRGGSSYEQYF. The CDR3 bases are TGTGCCGGCAGTAGGGGGGGGAGCTCCTACGAGCAGTACTTC.

In this sample, this clonotype turned up many times. The chain uses TRBV5-5 and TRBJ1-2; no reliable D call. V lost 0 bases and J 2 bases, leaving 8 bases between the germline ends. This CDR3 comprises 14 residues. The germline V gene encodes CDR1 SGHKS and CDR2 YYEKEE (reference sequence). CDR3: CASSLVGQNYGYTF. In DNA form, the CDR3 reads TGTGCCAGCAGCTTGGTAGGTCAGAACTATGGCTACACCTTC.

This clonotype appeared many times. V is TRBV28 and J is TRBJ1-5; D call uncertain. There are 14 residues in the CDR3. Between the trimmed V and J ends, which lost 2 bases and 3 bases, there was a span of 8 bases. Germline V gives CDR1 MDHEN, CDR2 SYDVKM. The CDR3 sequence: CASSLRGFNQPQHF. The DNA of the CDR3 is TGTGCCAGCAGTTTACGAGGGTTCAATCAGCCCCAGCATTTT. The complete variable domain, with remaining parts taken from reference TRBV28 and TRBJ1-5, reads DVKVTQSSRYLVKRTGEKVFLECVQDMDHENMFWYRQDPGLGLRLIYFSYDVKMKEKGDIPEGYSVSREKKERFSLILESASTNQTSMYLCASSLRGFNQPQHFGDGTRLSIL.

The chain links TRBV7-6 to TRBJ2-1, with 11 bases identical to TRBD2. V lost 3 bases to trimming and J lost 1 base; unmatched junction nucleotides: 8. This CDR3 contains 18 residues. Germline lookup yields CDR1 SGHVS and CDR2 FNYEAQ. CDR3 region: CASSFRSGRARSYNEQFF. CDR3 DNA: TGTGCCAGCAGCTTCCGTAGCGGGAGGGCTAGATCCTACAATGAGCAGTTCTTC.